Each of the 5 T cell receptor beta chains below was sequenced from the same sample in a study of blood T cell repertoires in COVID-19. The method was immunoSEQ multiplex PCR; TCRdb's version includes in-frame clones alone and lacks a portion of them. Altogether a few hundred thousand clones are present, 70% to 90% being singletons, with the ten largest covering approximately 4%. The sequenced material came from PBMCs or T cells enriched from blood (not recorded which). The source of these receptors is a woman aged 25 to 39 who had recovered from COVID-19.

This chain joins TRBV6-2 or TRBV6-3 and TRBJ2-7; 9 nucleotides match TRBD2. CDR1 MNHEY and CDR2 SVGEGT come from the germline V gene. V trimming: 2 bases; J trimming: 2 bases; junction bases outside the gene matches: 4. CDR3 length equals 15 residues. The CDR3 DNA follows: TGTGCCAGCAGTTACGAGCGGGGGGCCCCCTACGAGCAGTACTTC. The encoded protein is CASSYERGAPYEQYF.

V usage is TRBV7-6 and J usage is TRBJ2-1; D is unclear. Germline V gene sequence: CDR1 SGHVS, CDR2 FNYEAQ. The CDR3 covers 13 residues. Trimming shortened V by 0 bases and J by 4 bases, and 4 bases separated the two germline ends. CDR3 in DNA: TGTGCCAGCAGCTTAGCGAGGTACAATGAGCAGTTCTTC. Amino acids: CASSLARYNEQFF.

The chain joins TRBV2 to TRBJ2-5, with 9 bases identical to TRBD1. This CDR3 has 15 residues. Per germline, CDR1 SNHLY and CDR2 FYNNEI. Germline trimming cut 10 bases from V and 9 bases from J; bases unmatched to any gene: 18. CDR3 nucleotide sequence: TGTGCCACTTTCCCGGGACAGGGAGAGCCAGGGGCCCAGTACTTC. Amino acids: CATFPGQGEPGAQYF.

The CDR3 sequence: CASSTPPGGAYGYGYTF. In DNA form, the CDR3 reads TGTGCCAGCAGCACCCCCCCGGGGGGGGCGTATGGGTATGGCTACACCTTC. V is TRBV28 and J is TRBJ1-2, with D possibly being TRBD1 (6 bases). Trimming took 6 bases from V and 5 from J, leaving 25 bases between them. CDR1 MDHEN and CDR2 SYDVKM come from the germline V gene. The CDR3 has 17 amino acids.

The chain links TRBV11-2 to TRBJ1-3; 7 bases are a match to TRBD1. CDR1 and CDR2 (germline): SGHAT, FQNNGV. Trimming at V came to 5 bases and at J to 4 bases, leaving 11 bases not matched to a gene. The CDR3 sequence is 16 residues long. The CDR3 protein is CASSTGRAGQGNTIYF. Written as DNA, the CDR3 is TGTGCCAGCAGCACGGGACGGGCGGGACAGGGAAACACCATATATTTT.